At least ten counts were recorded for the clone carrying this T cell receptor (beta chain). TCRdb re-called the 5' RACE reads with MiXCR, one entry per CDR3 protein. Of about 23,000 distinct CDR3 sequences in the sample, approximately 4.7% were seen once. This record comes from a study of spatial heterogeneity in lung cancer. Sample time point: sample taken at primary tumor resection. Germline V gene sequence: CDR1 DFQATT, CDR2 SNEGSKA (reference sequence). The length of the CDR3 is 14 residues. V was cut by 6 bases and J by 6 bases, with 18 bases left in between. The chain has TRBV20-1 and TRBJ2-1; the D is unclear. Sequenced material: PBMCs, taken at surgery. This clonotype originated in a male donor with early-stage non-small cell lung cancer. The CDR3: CSAPGSPRGNEQFF. The CDR3 region has the DNA TGCAGTGCACCCGGTAGCCCTCGCGGCAATGAGCAGTTCTTC.